Presented here are 22 T cell receptor beta chains from one specimen sequenced in a study of T cell responses to AZD1222 COVID-19 vaccine (dated by TCRdb to the early 2020s). Receptor libraries were prepared by the immunoSEQ multiplex PCR assay. Entries here come from immuneACCESS through TCRdb and include only in-frame sequences with V and J called. Some clones fail to appear in such tables; in the studies checked, an unresolved V gene covers under half of the shortfall, and the cause of the remainder is unknown. The sample yields roughly 87,000 clones; 85% to 90% were counted once. Jointly, the top ten make up about 7% of the sample. This specimen's time point label, per the study, means: about 28 days (+/-7) after the second vaccine dose. The sample in question was peripheral blood, obtained 28 days after the second AZD1222 dose. The source is an adult who received the AZD1222 COVID-19 vaccine.

This clone appeared a single time. CDR3 amino acids: CASRGGMNTEAFF. The CDR3, as DNA: TGTGCCAGCAGGGGAGGCATGAACACTGAAGCTTTCTTT. The rearrangement joins TRBV7-2 to TRBJ1-1; no reliable D call. CDR3 length: 13 residues. The V end lost 6 bases, the J end lost 0 bases, and 8 bases lay between the germline ends. Germline V CDR1 and CDR2: SGHTA, FQGNSA.

V usage is TRBV4-1 and J usage is TRBJ2-7; D might be TRBD2 (6 bases). Trimming took off 0 bases at V and 3 bases at J, with 15 bases between the two ends. Looked up from germline, CDR1 is MGHRA and CDR2 is YSYEKL. This CDR3 is 16 amino acids long. CDR3 sequence reads: CASSQDGGSELYEQYF. CDR3 nucleotide sequence: TGCGCCAGCAGCCAAGATGGGGGGAGCGAACTCTACGAGCAGTACTTC.

The chain links TRBV7-7 to TRBJ1-4; TRBD1 matches 8 bases. V shed 1 base, J shed 3 bases, and the junction held 10 bases outside the gene matches. CDR3 length: 18 amino acids. Germline CDR1 is SSHAT and CDR2 is FNYEAQ (reference sequence). For the CDR3, the DNA is TGTGCCAGCAGCTTAGGACCGACAGGGGAAAGGGCTAATGAAAAACTGTTTTTT. This translates into CASSLGPTGERANEKLFF.

The V gene is TRBV28, the J gene TRBJ2-5; D may be TRBD2 (6 bases). The germline V gene has CDR1 MDHEN and CDR2 SYDVKM. CDR3 length equals 15 residues. Trimming stripped 8 bases from V and 3 bases from J, with 19 bases between. The CDR3 loop is CASEYGGGGEETQYF. For the CDR3, the DNA is TGTGCCAGCGAATACGGTGGGGGAGGAGAAGAGACCCAGTACTTC.

The V and J genes are TRBV4-3 and TRBJ1-6; weak D call: TRBD1 (6 bases). The germline CDR1 and CDR2 sequences are LGHNA and YSLEER. The ends were cut back, 2 bases at V and 0 bases at J, with 20 bases in the middle. The length of the CDR3 is 20 residues. This CDR3 reads CASSQFPMRGSGSYNSPLHF. In nucleotides, the CDR3 is TGCGCCAGCAGCCAATTCCCGATGAGGGGGTCGGGCTCCTATAATTCACCCCTCCACTTT.

This clone was observed a handful of times. The chain recombines TRBV27 with TRBJ1-1; 7 bases are shared with TRBD1. This CDR3 has 17 residues. The V gene's germline CDR1 is MNHEY and CDR2 SMNVEV (reference sequence). The V segment lost 4 bases and the J segment 2 bases; nucleotides outside the gene matches: 13. DNA for the CDR3: TGTGCCAGCAGTTACCGTCGTACCGGGACAGCTAACACTGAAGCTTTCTTT. As protein: CASSYRRTGTANTEAFF.

The chain couples TRBV27 to TRBJ2-5, with TRBD2 identical over 14 bases. Germline V gene sequence: CDR1 MNHEY, CDR2 SMNVEV (reference sequence). There are 16 residues in the CDR3. V lost 4 bases and J lost 3; bases outside the gene matches: 4. The chain's CDR3 is CASSSRLAGGKETQYF. Written as DNA, the CDR3 is TGTGCCAGCAGTTCACGACTAGCGGGAGGGAAAGAGACCCAGTACTTC.

This clone was seen once. The chain links TRBV6-5 to TRBJ2-1, with D possibly being TRBD2 (6 bases). Trimming took off 6 bases at V and 6 bases at J, with 12 bases between the two ends. The length of the CDR3 is 13 residues. The germline gives CDR1 MNHEY, CDR2 SVGAGI. The CDR3 is CASSGTGSNEQFF. The CDR3 DNA reads TGTGCCAGCAGCGGGACTGGGAGCAATGAGCAGTTCTTC.

J is TRBJ1-1 and V is TRBV5-1, with D unresolved. This CDR3 is built from 13 residues. Germline loops: CDR1 SGHRS, CDR2 YFSETQ. With 1 base removed from V and 1 base from J, the gap between germline ends came to 5 bases. The CDR3 sequence: CASSLTTNTEAFF. The CDR3 DNA reads as TGCGCCAGCAGCTTGACCACGAACACTGAAGCTTTCTTT.

The chain recombines TRBV4-1 with TRBJ1-3; D is unresolved. Germline CDR1 is MGHRA and CDR2 is YSYEKL. Trimming shortened V by 10 bases and J by 4 bases, and 14 bases separated the two germline ends. This CDR3 comprises 13 residues. The CDR3 sequence is CAILWRLGNTIYF. The DNA for the CDR3 is TGCGCCATCCTCTGGAGGCTCGGAAACACCATATATTTT.

The chain joins TRBV14 to TRBJ1-2; D remains unclear. CDR1 and CDR2 from the germline V gene are SGHDN and FVKESK. The CDR3 length is 15 residues. V gave up 2 bases and J gave up 6 bases, with 16 bases separating them. The CDR3 loop is CASSQLGGRTHGYTF. The CDR3 nucleotides are TGTGCCAGCAGCCAATTAGGCGGCAGGACCCATGGCTACACCTTC.

The chain joins TRBV6-2 or TRBV6-3 to TRBJ1-1; no definite D call. V lost 4 bases, J lost 4 bases, and 16 bases lay in between. CDR1 is MNHEY and CDR2 is SVGEGT in the germline V gene. The CDR3 has 15 residues. The CDR3 bases are TGTGCCAGCAGTTTGATTAGGTCGGGCGGCACTGAAGCTTTCTTT. This gives the protein CASSLIRSGGTEAFF.

This chain joins TRBV6-5 and TRBJ1-2, with unresolved D. V lost 7 bases and J 4 bases, leaving 13 bases between the germline ends. The germline V gene has CDR1 MNHEY and CDR2 SVGAGI. The CDR3 runs to 13 residues. The CDR3 region has the DNA TGTGCCAGCACCGTCCGGGTCCTCTATGGCTACACCTTC. Its protein product is CASTVRVLYGYTF.

The CDR3 loop is CASSFNLGGQGGKTQYF. CDR3 nucleotide sequence: TGTGCCAGCAGCTTCAACTTGGGAGGCCAGGGCGGGAAGACCCAGTACTTC. The chain links TRBV7-8 to TRBJ2-5; possibly TRBD2 for D (6 bases). Trimming took 3 bases from V and 6 from J, leaving 23 bases between them. Germline V gene data show CDR1 as SGHVS and CDR2 as FQNEAQ. This CDR3 is built from 17 residues. Filled out from reference TRBV7-8 and TRBJ2-5, the complete variable domain reads GAGVSQSPRYKVAKRGQDVALRCDPISGHVSLFWYQQALGQGPEFLTYFQNEAQLDKSGLPSDRFFAERPEGSVSTLKIQRTQQEDSAVYLCASSFNLGGQGGKTQYFGPGTRLLVL.

V is TRBV6-5 and J is TRBJ1-2; possible D gene TRBD1, 6 bases. V was trimmed by 4 bases and J by 7 bases, leaving 19 bases between them. CDR3 length: 15 residues. In germline, CDR1 is MNHEY, CDR2 SVGAGI. The CDR3 is CASSSAGGGRFGYTF. CDR3 nucleotides: TGTGCCAGCAGTTCCGCCGGCGGGGGGCGCTTTGGCTACACCTTC.

The chain is built from TRBV6-5 and TRBJ1-1; D unclear. The V end was cut by 0 bases, the J end by 1 base, with 9 bases between. The length of the CDR3 is 15 residues. The V gene's germline CDR1 is MNHEY and CDR2 SVGAGI. The CDR3 protein is CASSYSWGRNTEAFF. DNA for the CDR3: TGTGCCAGCAGTTACTCATGGGGTAGGAACACTGAAGCTTTCTTT.

The count of this clone is one. This chain uses TRBV27 with TRBJ2-1, with 7 bases matching TRBD1. The germline V gene has CDR1 MNHEY and CDR2 SMNVEV (reference sequence). Unmatched junction bases numbered 2, after V lost 5 bases and J lost 7 bases. The CDR3 is 12 amino acids. The CDR3 reads CASSQQGNEQFF. CDR3 DNA sequence: TGTGCCAGCAGTCAACAGGGGAATGAGCAGTTCTTC.

This clone has more than one count but fewer than ten. The chain carries TRBV7-3 and TRBJ2-7, with 11 positions matching TRBD2. V was pared by 5 bases and J by 6 bases, with 9 bases of the junction left unmatched. The germline V gene encodes CDR1 SGHTA and CDR2 FQGTGA. The CDR3 is made up of 15 amino acids. CDR3 nucleotide sequence: TGTGCCAGCAGCGGACAACTAGCGGGAGTAAGCGAGCAGTACTTC. This codes for CASSGQLAGVSEQYF.

J is TRBJ1-6 and V is TRBV18; no firm D call. Germline CDR1 reads KGHSH; CDR2 reads LQKENI. The V and J ends lost 1 base and 1 base respectively, with 11 bases between them. CDR3 length: 17 amino acids. CDR3 in DNA: TGTGCCAGCTCACCACAGGGTTCACGGTCCTATAATTCACCCCTCCACTTT. Amino acids: CASSPQGSRSYNSPLHF.

In this sample, this clone turned up once. The chain combines TRBV19 with TRBJ2-3, with 8 bases matching TRBD2. J was trimmed by 2 bases and V by 7 bases; bases with no gene match: 8. The CDR3 extends over 15 amino acids. Germline-derived CDR1 and CDR2 are LNHDA and SQIVND (reference sequence). CDR3 in DNA: TGTGCCAGTACGGCCCGGGAGGGCCCCACAGATACGCAGTATTTT. Translated, it gives CASTAREGPTDTQYF.

V gene TRBV7-2 combines with J gene TRBJ2-7; no clear D gene. This CDR3 is 14 amino acids long. With 3 bases removed from V and 4 bases from J, the gap between germline ends came to 13 bases. Per germline, CDR1 SGHTA and CDR2 FQGNSA. The CDR3 region is CASSLIGGEYEQYF. The DNA of the CDR3 is TGTGCCAGCAGCTTGATAGGTGGAGAGTACGAGCAGTACTTC.

The genes are TRBV14 and TRBJ2-1, with D maybe TRBD1 (5 bases). The ends were cut back, 2 bases at V and 5 bases at J, with 13 bases in the middle. The germline gives CDR1 SGHDN, CDR2 FVKESK. The CDR3 consists of 15 residues. This CDR3 reads CASSQWGRVNNEQFF. In DNA form, the CDR3 reads TGTGCCAGCAGCCAATGGGGCAGGGTAAACAATGAGCAGTTCTTC.